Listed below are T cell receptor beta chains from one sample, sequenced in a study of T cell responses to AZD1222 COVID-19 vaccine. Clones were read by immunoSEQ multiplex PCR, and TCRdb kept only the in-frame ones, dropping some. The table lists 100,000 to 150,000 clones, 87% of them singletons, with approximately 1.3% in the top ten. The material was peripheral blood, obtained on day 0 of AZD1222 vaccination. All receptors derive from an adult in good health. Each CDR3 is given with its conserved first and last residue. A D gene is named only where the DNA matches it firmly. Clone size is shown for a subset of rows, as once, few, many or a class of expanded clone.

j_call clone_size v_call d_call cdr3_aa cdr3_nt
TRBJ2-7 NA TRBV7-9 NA CASSLVAQGRDEQYF TGTGCCAGCAGCTTAGTGGCCCAGGGGAGGGACGAGCAGTACTTC
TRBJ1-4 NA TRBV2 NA CASSDAWEGDEKLFF TGTGCCAGCAGTGATGCATGGGAAGGGGACGAAAAACTGTTTTTT
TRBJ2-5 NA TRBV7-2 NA CASSPGGLQETQYF TGTGCCAGCAGCCCCGGGGGCCTCCAAGAGACCCAGTACTTC
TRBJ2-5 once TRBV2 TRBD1 CASSGQGSLVETQYF TGTGCCAGCAGTGGACAGGGGTCGCTTGTGGAGACCCAGTACTTC
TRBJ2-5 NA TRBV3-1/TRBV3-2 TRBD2 CASSQERLWAATSGLETQYF TGTGCCAGCAGCCAAGAGAGACTCTGGGCCGCGACTAGCGGGCTGGAGACCCAGTACTTC
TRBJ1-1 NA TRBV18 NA CASSFRPQPNTEAFF TGTGCCAGCTCATTCCGTCCTCAACCGAACACTGAAGCTTTCTTT
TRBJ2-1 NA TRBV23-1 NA CASSQSIEPQFF TGCGCCAGCAGTCAATCAATCGAACCGCAGTTCTTC
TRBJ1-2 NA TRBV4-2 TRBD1 CASSQVETGNGYTF TGTGCCAGCAGCCAAGTGGAGACAGGGAATGGCTACACCTTC
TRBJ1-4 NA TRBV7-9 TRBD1 CASSLSESGQGKKLFF TGTGCCAGCAGCTTGAGTGAGAGTGGACAGGGGAAAAAACTGTTTTTT
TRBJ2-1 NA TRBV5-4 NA CASSSPSGNINEQFF TGTGCCAGCAGCTCCCCGTCTGGGAACATCAATGAGCAGTTCTTC
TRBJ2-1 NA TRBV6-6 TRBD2 CASSLRTSGVSYNEQFF TGTGCCAGCAGTCTCCGGACTAGCGGGGTCTCCTACAATGAGCAGTTCTTC
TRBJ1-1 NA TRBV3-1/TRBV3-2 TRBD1 CASSQGQGDTEAFF TGTGCCAGCAGCCAAGGACAGGGGGACACTGAAGCTTTCTTT
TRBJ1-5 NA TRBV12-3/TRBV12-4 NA CASSLNRGQPQHF TGTGCCAGCAGTTTAAACAGAGGTCAGCCCCAGCATTTT
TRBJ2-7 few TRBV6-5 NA CASREGGGPGEQYF TGTGCCAGCAGGGAGGGGGGTGGTCCGGGCGAGCAGTACTTC
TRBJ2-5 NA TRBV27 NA CASSLRIQETQYF TGTGCCAGCAGTTTAAGGATCCAAGAGACCCAGTACTTC
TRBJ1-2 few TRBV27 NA CASSPSPESGYTF TGTGCCAGCAGTCCCTCTCCAGAATCTGGCTACACCTTC
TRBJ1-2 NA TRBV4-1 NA CASSHPGDYGYTF TGCGCCAGCAGCCATCCAGGCGACTATGGCTACACCTTC
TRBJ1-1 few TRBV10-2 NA CASKAGIVTEAFF TGCGCCAGCAAGGCAGGGATCGTCACTGAAGCTTTCTTT
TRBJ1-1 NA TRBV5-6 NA CASSSVPGATNTEAFF TGTGCCAGCAGCTCCGTCCCAGGGGCGACGAACACTGAAGCTTTCTTT
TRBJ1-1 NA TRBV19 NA CASSMKTRVLDTEAFF TGTGCCAGTAGTATGAAAACCAGGGTCTTAGACACTGAAGCTTTCTTT